This T cell receptor beta chain was sequenced for a study of cytomegalovirus exposure and HLA in healthy donors (dated by TCRdb to about 2017). Concerning the study at large: According to a later analysis, the 120 or so validation repertoires were produced on the same platform as the 666 repertoires of the first cohort. The study was designed to test whether signatures of past pathogen exposure could be identified by cataloging public T cell receptors. Along with the approximately 670-subject first cohort, a separate validation cohort of over a hundred different subjects was used. High-throughput TCR immunosequencing, statistical association of individual TCRs with disease status, and machine learning were combined to predict cytomegalovirus infection status.

Results and caveats for the whole study, not just this receptor: In both the original and validation cohorts, the classifier was reported to diagnose cytomegalovirus status with high specificity and sensitivity. While some public TCRs were present in many individuals, most TCR sequences turned up only very rarely across donors. It was suggested by the authors that the approach could potentially be generalized to other disease states and immunological phenotypes. The study gave a list of more than 150 TCR beta chains associated with cytomegalovirus. Three of the identified cytomegalovirus-associated TCR beta chains were confirmed in vitro to be specific for cytomegalovirus antigens. Of the cluster scores, approximately 95% were above 0 in a later analysis, which found that TCRs clustered in the first cohort also tended to co-occur in the approximately 130 validation repertoires. A later analysis had no HLA typing for the validation cohort, so co-occurrence there was scored across all 110 or so repertoires.

Receptors were amplified or captured by the immunoSEQ multiplex PCR assay. In the original analysis: To diagnose cytomegalovirus status from the catalog of TCR beta chain sequences, a statistical classification framework was built. Imported from immuneACCESS, the table was reduced by TCRdb to in-frame sequences with V and J called. These copies leave out some clones; in studies compared against another copy, an unresolved V gene accounts for under half, and the cause of the remainder is not known. That table gives V, J and clone size, and the DNA gave D and trimming. This sample has 100,000 to 150,000 clones in its table, and about 96% of those were observed once. The leading ten clones occupy about 1.8% of the sample. From the cysteine up to the phenylalanine, the CDR3 has a length of 12 residues. The DNA shown is the 36-base CDR3, in frame from base 1. The CDR1 and CDR2 encoded by the germline V gene (reference sequence) are SGHNT and YYREEE. Trimming takes 5 bases off V and 8 bases off J; junction bases not matched to a gene: 6.

Separate from the roughly 630-subject first cohort, the validation cohort of 120 subjects was the group to which the donors belonged. Turning to this clone: Its antigen target is currently unknown. The record has no base qualities; no much larger clone is one base away.

The chain was built from TRBV5-4 and TRBJ1-2; the junction holds 7 bases that match TRBD1. The TCR sequence derives from a man aged 18 to 29 in good health and CMV-seronegative. Sequenced sample: PBMCs. DNA sequence: TGTGCCAGCAGAGTCGACAGGGAAGGCTACACCTTC. Its translation reads: CASRVDREGYTF.